The 2 T cell receptor beta chains below were found in one sample sequenced in a study of T cell responses to AZD1222 COVID-19 vaccine. Profiled with immunoSEQ multiplex PCR; TCRdb holds only in-frame clones, not every one. This table has around 87,000 clones, around 89% appearing once. The sample in question was peripheral blood, obtained 28 days after the second AZD1222 dose. The receptor source for this set is an adult who received the AZD1222 COVID-19 vaccine.

The rearrangement links TRBV18 to TRBJ2-3; maybe TRBD2 (6 bases). V was cut by 5 bases and J by 6 bases, with 12 bases left in between. Germline lookup yields CDR1 KGHSH and CDR2 LQKENI. The CDR3 has 13 residues. DNA of the CDR3: TGTGCCAGCTCATATAGGGAGGTCGATACGCAGTATTTT. Translating gives CASSYREVDTQYF.

This clone was seen once. The V and J genes are TRBV7-3 and TRBJ1-5; the D is unclear. Trimming took off 1 base at V and 10 bases at J, with 11 bases between the two ends. This CDR3 contains 13 residues. Per the germline V gene, CDR1 is SGHTA and CDR2 is FQGTGA. The CDR3 nucleotides are TGTGCCAGCAGCTTAAAGGTCGGGGATCCCCAGCATTTT. Its translation is CASSLKVGDPQHF.